The following is a T cell receptor beta chain sequence with its context. The sample comes from a study of blood T cell repertoires in COVID-19. For the study at large: COVID-19 samples from acute and convalescent phases originated in the United States, Italy and Spain. PBMCs, B-cell-depleted T cells, or T cells were the source of the cDNA or gDNA that made up the material.

J gave up 7 bases and V 0 bases, and 9 bases lay outside the gene matches. The CDR3 loop spans 15 amino acids. Germline CDR1 and CDR2: SGHRS and YFSETQ. Per the study methods: Reference gene primer amplification in the assay estimated nucleated cell counts. The repertoire was sequenced with immunoSEQ multiplex PCR; TCRdb's copy has only in-frame clones and lacks some. V and J calls and clone size are those listed in that table; D and trimming were worked out from the DNA. The sample yields 150,000 to 200,000 clones, about 80% seen once. Sequencing was carried out using peripheral blood. This clonotype was obtained from a woman of 80 years or more with acute or convalescent COVID-19. This chain links TRBV5-1 with TRBJ2-7; 8 nucleotides align to TRBD2. The CDR3 spells CASSLGGGSSGEQYF. In DNA, the CDR3 is TGCGCCAGCAGCTTGGGCGGGGGGTCCTCCGGGGAGCAGTACTTC.